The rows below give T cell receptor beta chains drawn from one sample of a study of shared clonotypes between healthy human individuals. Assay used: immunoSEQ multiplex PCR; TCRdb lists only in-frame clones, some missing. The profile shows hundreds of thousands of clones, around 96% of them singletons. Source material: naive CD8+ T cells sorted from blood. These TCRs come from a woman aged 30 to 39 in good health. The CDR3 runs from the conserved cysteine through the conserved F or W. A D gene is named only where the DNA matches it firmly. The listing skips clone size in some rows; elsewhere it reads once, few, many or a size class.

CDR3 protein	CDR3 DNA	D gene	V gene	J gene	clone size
CASTGTGGVNEKLFF	TGTGCCAGCACCGGGACAGGGGGCGTCAATGAAAAACTGTTTTTT	TRBD1	TRBV2	TRBJ1-4	.
CASSLSGYNEQFF	TGTGCCAGCAGCTTGAGCGGTTACAATGAGCAGTTCTTC	.	TRBV7-6	TRBJ2-1	once
CAIPKSRGNTGELFF	TGTGCCATTCCGAAGAGCCGGGGGAACACCGGGGAGCTGTTTTTT	.	TRBV2	TRBJ2-2	.
CSVVVASAYNEQFF	TGCAGCGTTGTAGTGGCTAGTGCTTACAATGAGCAGTTCTTC	.	TRBV29-1	TRBJ2-1	.
CASSQFGTSLGELFF	TGTGCCAGCAGCCAATTCGGGACATCTTTAGGGGAGCTGTTTTTT	.	TRBV4-2	TRBJ2-2	.
CASSLVQGAPYGYTF	TGTGCCAGCAGTTTGGTTCAGGGGGCACCCTATGGCTACACCTTC	TRBD1	TRBV27	TRBJ1-2	.
CASSQGTGVRETQYF	TGTGCCAGCAGCCAGGGGACAGGGGTTCGCGAGACCCAGTACTTC	TRBD1	TRBV14	TRBJ2-5	.
CASRPTDRGIYETQYF	TGTGCCAGCAGACCTACCGACAGGGGGATATACGAGACCCAGTACTTC	TRBD1	TRBV28	TRBJ2-5	.
CASSYGWGFEDEQFF	TGTGCCAGCAGTTACGGGTGGGGTTTTGAGGATGAGCAGTTCTTC	.	TRBV6-5	TRBJ2-1	.
CASRSDLYEQYF	TGTGCCAGCAGATCCGACTTGTACGAGCAGTACTTC	.	TRBV7-9	TRBJ2-7	once
CASSNSLADPYEQYF	TGTGCCAGCAGCAATAGCCTAGCGGACCCCTACGAGCAGTACTTC	TRBD2	TRBV11-3	TRBJ2-7	.
CASSYSSGDGYTF	TGTGCCAGCAGTTACTCTTCAGGGGATGGCTACACCTTC	.	TRBV6-5	TRBJ1-2	once
CASEGGHYPTGELFF	TGCGCCAGCGAGGGGGGTCATTACCCCACCGGGGAGCTGTTTTTT	.	TRBV5-1	TRBJ2-2	.
CASEPKTGRGETQYF	TGTGCCAGCGAGCCCAAGACAGGGAGGGGAGAGACCCAGTACTTC	.	TRBV6-1	TRBJ2-5	.
CASSAGGPLFYNEQFF	TGTGCCAGCAGTGCTGGGGGTCCCCTCTTTTACAATGAGCAGTTCTTC	.	TRBV2	TRBJ2-1	once
CASSPGQGTIGNNEQFF	TGTGCCAGTAGCCCGGGACAGGGTACGATTGGAAACAATGAGCAGTTCTTC	TRBD1	TRBV19	TRBJ2-1	.
CASSYRAINEQFF	TGTGCCAGCAGTTACCGGGCCATAAATGAGCAGTTCTTC	.	TRBV28	TRBJ2-1	.
CASSFVGRPYEQYF	TGTGCCAGCAGCTTTGTGGGTAGGCCCTACGAGCAGTACTTC	.	TRBV11-2	TRBJ2-7	.
CASSPRGTLYTYEQYF	TGTGCCAGCAGCCCACGAGGGACGCTTTATACCTACGAGCAGTACTTC	.	TRBV11-2	TRBJ2-7	.
CATRTGTSYEQYF	TGTGCCACTAGGACAGGAACTTCCTACGAGCAGTACTTC	TRBD1	TRBV27	TRBJ2-7	.
CASSPGWGNVGSDEQYF	TGTGCCAGCAGCCCCGGGTGGGGGAACGTCGGTAGTGACGAGCAGTACTTC	.	TRBV27	TRBJ2-7	.
CASQETAYSNQPQHF	TGTGCCAGCCAGGAGACGGCTTATAGCAATCAGCCCCAGCATTTT	.	TRBV27	TRBJ1-5	.
CASSYRSGENEQFF	TGTGCCAGCAGTTACAGGTCGGGGGAAAATGAGCAGTTCTTC	.	TRBV27	TRBJ2-1	.
CATSREVLAGWGSDTQYF	TGTGCCACCAGCAGAGAGGTGCTAGCGGGATGGGGATCAGATACGCAGTATTTT	TRBD2	TRBV15	TRBJ2-3	.
CASSQINSAGELFF	TGTGCCAGCAGCCAAATTAATAGCGCCGGGGAGCTGTTTTTT	.	TRBV7-9	TRBJ2-2	.
CASSVADYEQYF	TGTGCCAGCAGCGTGGCCGACTACGAGCAGTACTTC	.	TRBV13	TRBJ2-7	.
CASSGSLGPNQPQHF	TGTGCCAGCAGCGGAAGCCTGGGCCCAAATCAGCCCCAGCATTTT	.	TRBV7-7	TRBJ1-5	.